The clone carrying this TCR beta chain was observed a few times. V gave up 5 bases and J gave up 4 bases; unmatched junction bases: 10. Germline lookup yields CDR1 DFQATT and CDR2 SNEGSKA (reference sequence). CDR3 length: 14 residues. The data were taken from a study of T-cell reconstitution after alpha-beta-depleted transplantation in children. As it was prepared, the TCRbeta library received unique molecular identifiers. Using its own MiXCR run on the PCR reads, TCRdb lists one record per CDR3 protein. The table has around 680,000 distinct CDR3 sequences, around 16% seen once. This receptor was obtained from a human donor who donated a stem cell graft to a child with acute myeloid leukemia. The genes are TRBV20-1 and TRBJ1-1, with 7 bases lining up with TRBD1. The source was PBMCs from the stem cell graft donor, collected from the stem cell graft. The CDR3 DNA reads as TGCAGTGCTTCCGAACCGGGACAGTTCACTGAAGCTTTCTTT. It encodes CSASEPGQFTEAFF.